This T cell receptor (beta chain) is drawn from a study of monozygotic twins with inflammatory bowel disease. No sorting of T cells preceded isolation of total RNA from whole blood. One entry per CDR3 protein, without DNA, is what TCRdb gives after re-calling the 5' RACE reads. Its clone listing holds 400,000 or so distinct CDR3 sequences. The sequence was obtained from a human donor with ulcerative colitis or Crohn's disease, or a healthy co-twin of an affected twin (not recorded which). The sequencing sample was made of blood.

CDR3 sequence: CASSLVGPQPQHF. V usage is TRBV4-1 and J usage is TRBJ1-5. The CDR3 length is 13 residues. CDR1 is MGHRA and CDR2 is YSYEKL in the germline V gene.